The entry below gives a single T cell receptor beta chain sequence along with its context. This clone was observed a handful of times. This clone's antigen is unknown. Within one base of it there is no much larger clone, and no base qualities were kept. The cohort was made up of 650 to 700 healthy bone marrow donors. All cohort members were sampled while nominally healthy, although unrecorded immune exposures were likely present. The donor tested CMV seropositive, placing the donor among the 290 or so seropositive members of the cohort. Every donor gave a peripheral blood sample, and the peripheral blood mononuclear cells from that sample were used for TCR beta sequencing. The Qiagen DNeasy Blood Extraction Kit was used to extract genomic DNA from the blood cell samples. The CDR3 covers 14 residues, taking in both the cysteine and the phenylalanine. This entry keeps only the CDR3 DNA: 42 bases, framed from base 1. Based on the germline V gene, the CDR1 and CDR2 sequences are MDHEN and SYDVKM. V is pared back by 6 bases and J by 0 bases, with 12 bases lying between the germline termini.

The method was the immunoSEQ multiplex PCR assay. For the multiplex PCR, a mixture combining 60 forward primers for TCR Vbeta segments and 13 reverse primers for TCR Jbeta segments was used. The CDR3 region of rearranged TCR beta genes was amplified from genomic DNA by a multiplex PCR assay. Amplified TCR beta libraries were sequenced as 87-base-pair reads on the Illumina HiSeq System. The paper's data handling went like this. Across the 640 or so repertoires, a later analysis counted tens of millions of unique TCR beta chains, about 10 million of which were shared by at least two donors. Raw reads were error-corrected and collapsed into unique sequences by a nearest-neighbor algorithm in which closely related sequences were merged to remove PCR and sequencing errors. V, D and J gene segments were assigned by aligning CDR3 sequences to IMGT reference sequences. For a sequence to be retained, at least a six-nucleotide match to both a V gene segment and a J gene segment was required. A rearrangement was called productive if the CDR3 had no stop codons and remained in frame with V and J, and every other rearrangement was called non-productive. Following IMGT convention, CDR3 was defined as the stretch from the second conserved V-encoded cysteine up to the conserved J-encoded phenylalanine. In an earlier analysis of approximately 590 of the donors, sequences lacking an unambiguous match to a single V gene segment were excluded. An earlier analysis of over 450 of the donors classified V segments as functional when productive rearrangements were above 56.7% and as segregating when the standard deviation between donors was above 5%. A statistical classification framework was built for diagnosing cytomegalovirus status from the catalog of TCR beta chain sequences. A later analysis assigned V and J genes by comparing TCR nucleotide sequences with IMGT/GENE-DB human TR gene sequences. Using the TCRdist pipeline, a later analysis assigned CDR3 sequences along with most-parsimonious VDJ recombination scenarios. A later analysis defined each TCR beta chain by its CDR3 amino acid sequence plus V-gene family, and excluded reads lacking a unique V-gene family. A later analysis removed several hundred highly shared, low-generation-probability nucleotide sequences to deal with suspected cross-contamination and a sequencing artifact. A later analysis calculated a clonal expansion index for each public chain from normalized within-repertoire ranks of inferred template counts. Generation probabilities in a later analysis came from a VDJ recombination model fitted to out-of-frame rearrangements, and those results were checked against IGoR. In a later analysis, hypergeometric tests were used to score TCR-TCR, TCR-HLA and TCR-CMV co-occurrence, with a repertoire-size bias correction applied to TCR pairs. A later analysis estimated false discovery rates by permuting HLA or CMV assignments 20 times. A later analysis grouped co-occurring TCRs with DBSCAN, adding TCRdist sequence similarity when clustering within HLA-allele-positive subsets. Repertoires with fewer than 30,000 or more than 120,000 public chains, plus five repertoires with anomalous nucleotide sharing, were excluded from co-occurrence clustering. As stored in TCRdb, this immuneACCESS dataset retains in-frame rearrangements with V and J assigned. A fraction of the clones does not appear; measured against another copy, unresolved V genes explain less than half of the discrepancy, and the remainder lacks a known reason. The V and J calls and clone size come from that table; D and trimming were worked out from the DNA. The sample includes roughly 160,000 clones, with around 82% observed a single time. Jointly, the top ten make up around 10% of the sample.

These data come from a study of cytomegalovirus exposure and HLA in healthy donors (dated by TCRdb to between 2016 and 2019). General notes on the study: An earlier analysis of some 600 of the donors reported 276 Gb of sequence data and some 110 million unique TCR beta sequences obtained from about 179 million T cells. HLA typing covered class I and class II loci at four-digit resolution. A later analysis re-analyzed previously published TCR beta repertoires from hundreds of donors and added high-resolution HLA genotyping to study TCR occurrence patterns. Among about 370 genotyped donors of the cohort, an average of approximately 240,000 unique TCR beta nucleotide sequences was sequenced per donor, of which about 19% were non-productive. The number of donors typed differed by locus, with about 629-630 for A, B, C, DRB1 and DQB1, 522 for DQA1, under 610 for DPA1, and approximately 470 for DPB1. The genetic ancestry cluster associated with self-reported Caucasian donors included over 80% of the roughly 390 genotyped donors. Several DR-DQ haplotypes were handled as single units for association and clustering because linkage in the cohort was strong. Donor age, sex, ethnicity and CMV serostatus were compiled together with the repertoire data. About 310 gigabases of sequencing data and some 85 million unique TCR sequences were included in an early release covering about 600 HLA-typed donors. All discovery cohort repertoires had been generated using a single sequencing platform. A separate validation cohort of over 95 different subjects was used in addition to the roughly 640-subject first cohort. The study was designed to test whether signatures of past pathogen exposure could be identified by cataloging public T cell receptors. In the later analysis, no new phenotypic data were used to find candidate immune exposures; instead, reliance was placed on TCR beta sequences and their occurrence across donors. In a later genetic analysis, genome-wide SNP genotypes for about three fifths of the roughly 670 donors were used, and that subset was treated as a discovery cohort. The T cell repertoires of several hundred subjects were profiled by immunosequencing and related to cytomegalovirus serostatus. High-throughput TCR immunosequencing, statistical association of individual TCRs with disease status, and machine learning were combined to predict cytomegalovirus infection status. An earlier analysis of around 540 of the donors applied high-throughput TCR beta sequencing to assess whether each TCR beta V gene segment acted as functional or pseudogenic.

The paper's findings and limits, for the study overall: According to a later analysis, parvovirus B19, influenza, CMV and Epstein-Barr virus appeared linked to several top co-occurrence clusters. CMV serostatus was the only immune exposure information available for the cohort. Strong co-occurrence of HLA alleles, especially DR and DQ, made assigning TCR associations to individual alleles difficult. At a false discovery rate of 0.05, a later analysis linked under 20,000 TCR beta sequences to specific HLA alleles. Because counts were too low, approximately 15 rarely observed V segments, including chromosome 9 orphons, were excluded from the earlier analysis of several hundred of the donors. Most CMV-associated TCR beta chains appeared to be HLA-restricted in a later analysis, and the HLA associations seemed to be driven largely by CMV exposure. In the study, around 150 TCR beta chains were listed as associated with cytomegalovirus. Sequencing depth was assumed to be roughly uniform across donors in the presence/absence analyses, though that assumption may not hold. The classifier was reported to diagnose cytomegalovirus status with high specificity and sensitivity in both the original and validation cohorts. In a later genetic analysis, a missense DCLRE1C variant was associated with V-gene and J-gene trimming of TCR beta chains, and the association was replicated in an independent cohort. An earlier analysis of approximately 570 of the donors showed that most TCR beta V segments appeared in productive rearrangements either about 87% or about 30% of the time, which broadly matched IMGT annotations. In vitro tests confirmed that a few of the cytomegalovirus-associated TCR beta chains recognize cytomegalovirus antigens. A later analysis found that TCR association rates varied across HLA loci, with DRB1 alleles showing the most associated TCRs and HLA-C alleles the fewest. While some public TCRs were present in many individuals, most TCR sequences turned up only very rarely across donors. A further reported finding was that TCR beta sequences accurately predicted the HLA-A and HLA-B alleles for most subjects in the first cohort. HLA typing was unavailable for some donors at each locus, so association tests used only the typed subset. The authors suggested that the approach could potentially be extended to other disease states and immunological phenotypes. A later analysis found that HLA-associated TCR beta chains were more clonally expanded and had lower generation probabilities than equally common non-associated chains. Because the 87-base-pair reads could not distinguish some IMGT-functional V segments, including TRBV6-2 and TRBV6-3, those segments were excluded. Linkage disequilibrium might explain the correlated functional status among segregating V segments, but an unknown experimental factor could not be excluded. The cohort was sequenced for TCR beta chains only, and without alpha or paired-chain data the features that could be detected were limited. The sequencing pipeline was judged likely to have produced a cluster of highly shared sequence variants as a technical artifact. Compared with the roughly 700-donor mean, donors in an Asian-associated ancestry cluster had fewer N-insertions in productive TCRs, according to a later genetic analysis.

This receptor was identified in a man aged 45-65 years in good health and CMV-seropositive. Sequenced: PBMCs. The chain uses TRBV28 and TRBJ2-7, with a tentative D gene TRBD1 over 6 matching bases. The DNA sequence is given as TGTGCCAGCAGCTCCAGGGGCAGCTCCTACGAGCAGTACTTC. Its protein reads: CASSSRGSSYEQYF.